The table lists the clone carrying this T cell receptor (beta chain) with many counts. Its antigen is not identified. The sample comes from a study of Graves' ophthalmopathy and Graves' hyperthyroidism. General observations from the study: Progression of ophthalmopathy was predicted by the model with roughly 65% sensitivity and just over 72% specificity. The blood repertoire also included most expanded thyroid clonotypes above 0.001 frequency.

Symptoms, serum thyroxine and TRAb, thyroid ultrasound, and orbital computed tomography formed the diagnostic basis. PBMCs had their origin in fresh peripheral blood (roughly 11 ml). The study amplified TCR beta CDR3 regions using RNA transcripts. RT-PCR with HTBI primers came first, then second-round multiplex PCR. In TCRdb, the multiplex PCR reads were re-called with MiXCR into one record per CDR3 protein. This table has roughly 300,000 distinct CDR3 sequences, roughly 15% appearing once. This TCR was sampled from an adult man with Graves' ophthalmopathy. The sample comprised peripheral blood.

The CDR3 bases are TGTGCCAGCAGCCCCACAATCGCTGGAGGAGAGACCCAGTACTTC. Protein product: CASSPTIAGGETQYF. V usage is TRBV7-3 and J usage is TRBJ2-5; possible D gene TRBD2, 5 bases. CDR1 is SGHTA, CDR2 FQGTGA, per germline. Trimming left V 5 bases short and J 4 bases short, with 17 bases between. The CDR3 loop spans 15 amino acids.